Below are 24 T cell receptor beta chains sequenced from a single sample in a study of blood T cell repertoires in COVID-19. Libraries were prepared by immunoSEQ multiplex PCR; TCRdb keeps only in-frame clonotypes and omits some of them. Here the sample spans 90,000 to 110,000 clones, approximately 80% being singletons. Sequencing used peripheral blood. The receptors here all came from a woman aged 70-85 years with acute or convalescent COVID-19.

The chain recombines TRBV11-2 with TRBJ2-5; 9 positions agree with TRBD2. With V trimmed by 5 bases and J by 5 bases, 9 bases remained unmatched. CDR1 is SGHAT and CDR2 is FQNNGV in the germline V gene. The CDR3 loop spans 15 amino acids. The CDR3 nucleotides are TGTGCCAGCAGCCCGGGCAGCGGGGGGCCCGAGACCCAGTACTTC. It encodes CASSPGSGGPETQYF.

This sequence joins TRBV5-5 and TRBJ2-1; D perhaps matches TRBD1 (6 bases). There are 16 residues in the CDR3. CDR1 is SGHKS and CDR2 is YYEKEE in the germline V gene (reference sequence). V lost 3 bases and J lost 1, with 14 bases in between. The CDR3 reads CASSYTGSTSYNEQFF. The DNA of the CDR3 is TGTGCCAGCAGCTACACAGGGTCGACGTCCTACAATGAGCAGTTCTTC.

The chain couples TRBV28 to TRBJ2-7; D is ambiguous. Germline CDR1 MDHEN, CDR2 SYDVKM. The CDR3 has 12 residues. Between the trimmed V and J ends, which lost 6 bases and 5 bases, there was a span of 11 bases. The CDR3 is CASSHPGNEQYF. CDR3 nucleotide sequence: TGTGCCAGCAGCCACCCAGGCAACGAGCAGTACTTC.

The chain uses TRBV19 and TRBJ1-4; D gene ambiguous. With 5 bases removed from V and 0 bases from J, the gap between germline ends came to 7 bases. The CDR3 covers 14 residues. Germline CDR1 and CDR2: LNHDA and SQIVND (reference sequence). CDR3 amino acids: CASSHSATNEKLFF. The CDR3 nucleotides read TGTGCCAGTAGTCACAGTGCAACTAATGAAAAACTGTTTTTT.

The chain has TRBV5-1 and TRBJ1-2; the match to TRBD1 covers 11 bases. Trimming at V came to 6 bases and at J to 7 bases, leaving 11 bases not matched to a gene. The CDR3 sequence is 15 residues long. CDR1 and CDR2 from the germline V gene are SGHRS and YFSETQ. The CDR3 region is CASTTEGGQGVGYTF. The DNA for the CDR3 is TGCGCCAGCACTACGGAAGGGGGACAGGGGGTTGGCTACACCTTC.

The chain is built from TRBV6-5 and TRBJ2-1, with 7 bases aligning to TRBD2. The germline CDR1 and CDR2 sequences are MNHEY and SVGAGI. The CDR3 is made up of 14 amino acids. The V segment lost 6 bases and the J segment 0 bases; nucleotides outside the gene matches: 2. DNA for the CDR3: TGTGCCAGCAGGGGCGGGAGCTCCTACAATGAGCAGTTCTTC. Amino acids: CASRGGSSYNEQFF.

The rearrangement links TRBV7-9 to TRBJ2-1; the match to TRBD2 covers 8 bases. The CDR3 is made up of 14 amino acids. Germline V CDR1 and CDR2: SEHNR, FQNEAQ (reference sequence). The V and J ends lost 4 bases and 6 bases, in that order; junction bases with no gene match: 5. In DNA form, the CDR3 reads TGTGCCAGCAGCTCGGGAGGGCCCTCCAATGAGCAGTTCTTC. Protein: CASSSGGPSNEQFF.

The genes are TRBV6-5 and TRBJ1-2; D perhaps matches TRBD1 (6 bases). This CDR3 is 14 amino acids long. CDR1 MNHEY and CDR2 SVGAGI come from the germline V gene. Trimming stripped 7 bases from V and 4 bases from J, with 16 bases between. The CDR3 region has the DNA TGTGCCAGCACTATAGGGGGTGGTACCTATGGCTACACCTTC. Translation: CASTIGGGTYGYTF.

This sequence joins TRBV30 and TRBJ2-5, with a weak D call TRBD1 (6 bases). V lost 2 bases and J lost 4, with 17 bases in between. This CDR3 has 15 amino acids. The germline V gene encodes CDR1 GTSNPN and CDR2 SVGIG (reference sequence). CDR3: CAWSPRQVLGETQYF. The CDR3 DNA reads TGTGCCTGGAGTCCCCGACAGGTTCTGGGAGAGACCCAGTACTTC. Full variable domain (rest looked up from reference TRBV30 and TRBJ2-5): SQTIHQWPATLVQPVGSPLSLECTVEGTSNPNLYWYRQAAGRGLQLLFYSVGIGQISSEVPQNLSASRPQDRQFILSSKKLLLSDSGFYLCAWSPRQVLGETQYFGPGTRLLVL.

The chain uses TRBV18 and TRBJ1-4; TRBD1 agrees at 10 bases. CDR1 is KGHSH and CDR2 is LQKENI in the germline V gene. The CDR3 has 18 residues. J lost 7 bases, V lost 2 bases, and 13 bases had no gene match. The DNA for the CDR3 is TGTGCCAGCTCACCAACAACCTTAGCGACAGGGGGCGGTGAAAAACTGTTTTTT. This sequence encodes CASSPTTLATGGGEKLFF.

The chain joins TRBV24-1 to TRBJ2-5; a weak D match, TRBD1 (6 bases). Trimming took off 1 base at V and 2 bases at J, with 10 bases between the two ends. This CDR3 is built from 15 residues. CDR1 is KGHDR, CDR2 SFDVKD, per germline. The CDR3 DNA reads as TGTGCCACCAGTGATTTATCAGGGGAGCAAGAGACCCAGTACTTC. It encodes CATSDLSGEQETQYF.

The chain links TRBV9 to TRBJ2-5, with D perhaps matching TRBD1 (6 bases). This CDR3 is 15 amino acids long. Germline CDR1 SGDLS, CDR2 YYNGEE. Trimming removed 0 bases at V and 5 bases at J, with 14 bases between. The DNA for the CDR3 is TGTGCCAGCAGCGTAGGGCTAGGACAGTGGGAGACCCAGTACTTC. Encoded protein: CASSVGLGQWETQYF.

CDR3 DNA sequence: TGTGCCAGTAGACTGACAGTGAACACTGAAGCTTTCTTT. Amino acid sequence: CASRLTVNTEAFF. The rearrangement joins TRBV19 to TRBJ1-1; tentative D call: TRBD1 (5 bases). Trimming stripped 6 bases from V and 0 bases from J, with 8 bases between. Germline V gives CDR1 LNHDA, CDR2 SQIVND (reference sequence). CDR3 size: 13 residues.

The rearrangement uses TRBV23-1 and TRBJ2-3; the D is unclear. TRBV23-1 is an open reading frame whose function is uncertain. Trimming took 0 bases from V and 1 from J, leaving 20 bases between them. The CDR3 totals 19 residues. For the CDR3, the DNA is TGCGCCAGCAGTCAATCGCCCAGTCGGCAGCCTAGATGCACAGATACGCAGTATTTT. It yields the protein CASSQSPSRQPRCTDTQYF.

This clone was found a few times. The J gene is TRBJ1-5, the V gene TRBV7-2; 10 bases map to TRBD1. V dropped 2 bases and J dropped 0; count of bases not matched to a gene: 7. This CDR3 has 18 residues. Germline CDR1 reads SGHTA; CDR2 reads FQGNSA. This chain's CDR3 is CASSLQDRGRYSNQPQHF. As DNA, the CDR3 is TGTGCCAGCAGCTTACAGGACAGGGGGAGATATAGCAATCAGCCCCAGCATTTT.

V and J are TRBV12-3 or TRBV12-4 and TRBJ2-1, with 9 bases that match TRBD1. With 5 bases clipped from V and 7 bases from J, the junction kept 3 bases outside the gene matches. The CDR3 is made up of 13 amino acids. Written as DNA, the CDR3 is TGTGCCAGCAGTCCCGGGACAGGGAATGAGCAGTTCTTC. Amino acid sequence: CASSPGTGNEQFF.

V gene TRBV12-5 combines with J gene TRBJ1-5, with no clear D. The germline CDR1 and CDR2 sequences are LGHNT and FRNRAP. V was trimmed by 5 bases and J by 6 bases, leaving 14 bases between them. The CDR3 runs to 14 residues. The CDR3 reads CASGPGSTRQPQHF. The CDR3 region has the DNA TGTGCTAGTGGTCCAGGTTCAACGCGTCAGCCCCAGCATTTT.

The rearrangement links TRBV4-3 to TRBJ1-2, with TRBD1 matching 7 bases. The CDR3 runs to 16 residues. V shed 0 bases and J 2 bases; nucleotides not matched to a gene: 6. Germline V gives CDR1 LGHNA, CDR2 YSLEER. The CDR3 coding sequence is TGCGCCAGCAGCCAAGATCTGCAGGGGGTGAACTATGGCTACACCTTC. It specifies CASSQDLQGVNYGYTF.

This clone has more than one count but fewer than ten. The chain combines TRBV7-9 with TRBJ1-1; TRBD1 might be the D (5 bases). This CDR3 is 15 amino acids long. Germline CDR1 reads SEHNR; CDR2 reads FQNEAQ (reference sequence). V was shortened by 0 bases and J by 5 bases, with 13 bases between the two germline ends. The CDR3 DNA reads as TGTGCCAGCAGCTTAGCGTTCGGGGGAAGGACTGAAGCTTTCTTT. Its protein product is CASSLAFGGRTEAFF. The entire variable domain, with the rest obtained from reference TRBV7-9 and TRBJ1-1, is as follows: DTGVSQNPRHKITKRGQNVTFRCDPISEHNRLYWYRQTLGQGPEFLTYFQNEAQLEKSRLLSDRFSAERPKGSFSTLEIQRTEQGDSAMYLCASSLAFGGRTEAFFGQGTRLTVV.

The gene calls are TRBV2 and TRBJ1-5; TRBD1 might be the D (6 bases). V was trimmed by 6 bases and J by 8 bases, leaving 14 bases between them. The CDR3 is made up of 13 amino acids. The germline V gene encodes CDR1 SNHLY and CDR2 FYNNEI. The CDR3: CASSRGGGEPQHF. The DNA for the CDR3 is TGTGCCAGCAGCCGGGGGGGCGGGGAGCCCCAGCATTTT.

The chain joins TRBV10-1 to TRBJ1-6; tentatively, D is TRBD1 (6 bases). Germline V CDR1 and CDR2: WNHNN, SYGVQD (reference sequence). Between the trimmed V and J ends, which lost 0 bases and 15 bases, there was a span of 15 bases. The CDR3 runs to 14 residues. In nucleotides, the CDR3 is TGCGCCAGCAGTGAGTCCACAGGACAGAACCACCTCCACTTT. This codes for CASSESTGQNHLHF.

The chain carries TRBV5-1 and TRBJ2-2; D perhaps matches TRBD1 (6 bases). This CDR3 is 16 amino acids long. With 1 base removed from V and 2 bases from J, the gap between germline ends came to 12 bases. The germline CDR1 and CDR2 sequences are SGHRS and YFSETQ. The CDR3 loop is CASSLSATGNTGELFF. DNA for the CDR3: TGCGCCAGCAGCTTGTCGGCGACAGGTAACACCGGGGAGCTGTTTTTT.

J is TRBJ1-2 and V is TRBV7-3, with 10 nucleotides matching TRBD1. This CDR3 has 14 residues. Germline-derived CDR1 and CDR2 are SGHTA and FQGTGA. J was trimmed by 8 bases and V by 5 bases; bases with no gene match: 8. For the CDR3, the DNA is TGTGCCAGCAGCCCAACCGGGACAGGGGACGGCTACACCTTC. Protein sequence: CASSPTGTGDGYTF.

A few counts support this clone. V and J are TRBV7-9 and TRBJ1-1, with D maybe TRBD1 (6 bases). The V end was cut by 2 bases, the J end by 5 bases, with 12 bases between. CDR1 is SEHNR, CDR2 FQNEAQ, per germline (reference sequence). The CDR3 spans 14 residues. CDR3 DNA sequence: TGTGCCAGCAGCTTATCTCCCAGGGGAACTGAAGCTTTCTTT. Its protein product is CASSLSPRGTEAFF.